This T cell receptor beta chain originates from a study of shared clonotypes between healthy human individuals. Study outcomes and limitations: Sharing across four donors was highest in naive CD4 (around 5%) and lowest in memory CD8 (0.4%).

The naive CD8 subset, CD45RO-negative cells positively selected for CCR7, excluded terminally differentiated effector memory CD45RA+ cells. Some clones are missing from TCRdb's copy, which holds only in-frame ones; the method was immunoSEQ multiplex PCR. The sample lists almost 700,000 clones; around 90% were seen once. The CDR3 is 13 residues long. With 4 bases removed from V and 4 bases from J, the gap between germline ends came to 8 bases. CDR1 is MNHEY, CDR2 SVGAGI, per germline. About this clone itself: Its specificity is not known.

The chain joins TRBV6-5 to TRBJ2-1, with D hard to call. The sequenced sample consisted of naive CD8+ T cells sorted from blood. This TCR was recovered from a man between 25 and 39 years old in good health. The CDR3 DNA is TGTGCCAGCAGTTTCGACCCGTACAATGAGCAGTTCTTC. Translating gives CASSFDPYNEQFF.